The rows below give T cell receptor beta chains drawn from one sample of a study of T cell repertoires in cytomegalovirus infection. These TCRs' antigens remain unknown. TCRdb reprocessed the reads via MiXCR and lists one record per CDR3 protein. The repertoire has about 920,000 distinct CDR3 sequences, under 40% of them found once; the top ten carry 13%. The sequences come from cultured CD8+ T cells from PBMCs, collected from culture after CMV antigen stimulation. All receptors come from a human donor in good health (CMV status not recorded). Some clones in this sample may be carry-over from other donors' samples. The CDR3 runs from the conserved cysteine through the conserved F or W. A D gene is named only where the DNA matches it firmly. The size entry is marked missing in some rows and otherwise reads once, few, many or a size class.

j_call clone_size v_call d_call cdr3_aa cdr3_nt
TRBJ1-1 few TRBV6-2/TRBV6-3 . CASSYGAPGTMYTEAFF TGTGCCAGCAGTTACGGGGCTCCCGGGACGATGTACACTGAAGCTTTCTTT
TRBJ2-7 . TRBV6-6 . CATRTYEQYF TGTGCCACCCGGACGTACGAGCAGTACTTC
TRBJ2-5 many TRBV12-3/TRBV12-4 . CASSFSMGEETQYF TGTGCCAGCAGTTTCAGCATGGGAGAAGAGACCCAGTACTTC
TRBJ2-1 few TRBV27 TRBD2 CASSILGAGGNNEQFF TGTGCCAGCAGTATCCTCGGAGCGGGGGGGAACAATGAGCAGTTCTTC
TRBJ1-1 . TRBV12-3/TRBV12-4 . CASSSWGAEAFF TGTGCCAGCAGCTCATGGGGGGCTGAAGCTTTCTTT
TRBJ1-2 few TRBV2 . CASSEMDADFNYGYTF TGTGCCAGCAGTGAAATGGACGCCGACTTTAACTATGGCTACACCTTC
TRBJ2-5 many TRBV7-2 TRBD2 CASSLGLAGARETQYF TGTGCCAGCAGCTTAGGACTAGCGGGGGCCCGGGAGACCCAGTACTTC
TRBJ2-5 . TRBV28 TRBD1 CASQPGQGLETQYF TGTGCCAGCCAACCGGGACAGGGGCTTGAGACCCAGTACTTC
TRBJ2-2 many TRBV7-8 TRBD2 CASSLRGGENTGELFF TGTGCCAGCAGCCTCCGGGGGGGCGAGAACACCGGGGAGCTGTTTTTT
TRBJ1-4 . TRBV27 . CASSQRGVANEKLFF TGTGCCAGCAGTCAGAGGGGGGTTGCTAATGAAAAACTGTTTTTT
TRBJ2-7 few TRBV6-5 TRBD2 CASSYSLAGGYEQYF TGTGCCAGCAGTTACTCCCTGGCGGGGGGCTACGAGCAGTACTTC
TRBJ2-1 . TRBV27 . CASSLYPVIEQFF TGTGCCAGCAGTTTATATCCAGTGATTGAGCAGTTCTTC
TRBJ1-4 . TRBV19 . CASLRRGTNEKLFF TGTGCCAGTTTGAGGAGAGGAACTAATGAAAAACTGTTTTTT
TRBJ2-2 . TRBV19 . CASSIGVWGELFF TGTGCCAGTAGTATAGGGGTCTGGGGGGAGCTGTTTTTT
TRBJ2-1 many TRBV7-8 . CASTNLDGYNEQFF TGTGCCAGCACGAACCTCGACGGGTACAATGAGCAGTTCTTC
TRBJ2-2 . TRBV27 TRBD1 CAIGQGLGTGELFF TGTGCCATCGGACAGGGTCTTGGTACCGGGGAGCTGTTTTTT
TRBJ2-7 many TRBV10-3 . CASEEDDYYEQYF TGTGCCTCCGAGGAAGATGATTATTACGAGCAGTACTTC
TRBJ2-7 . TRBV10-3 . CAISESGQNYEQYF TGTGCCATCAGTGAGTCTGGACAGAACTACGAGCAGTACTTC
TRBJ2-7 . TRBV5-1 . CASMGTFYEQYF TGCGCCAGCATGGGGACTTTCTACGAGCAGTACTTC
TRBJ1-1 few TRBV6-2/TRBV6-3 . CASRARGGNTEAFF TGTGCCAGCAGGGCGAGGGGGGGAAACACTGAAGCTTTCTTT
TRBJ1-5 . TRBV12-3/TRBV12-4 TRBD1 CASKTGFGRNQPQHF TGTGCCAGCAAGACAGGGTTTGGGCGCAATCAGCCCCAGCATTTT
TRBJ2-5 many TRBV7-2 TRBD2 CASSLNGGTNHQETQYF TGTGCCAGCAGCTTAAATGGCGGGACTAATCACCAAGAGACCCAGTACTTC
TRBJ2-2 . TRBV7-6 . CASSDRVLQANTGELFF TGTGCCAGCAGCGACCGGGTCCTACAAGCGAACACCGGGGAGCTGTTTTTT
TRBJ2-5 . TRBV6-5 TRBD1 CASRDRQGTFQETQYF TGTGCCAGCAGGGATCGACAGGGGACTTTCCAAGAGACCCAGTACTTC
TRBJ1-4 . TRBV27 . CASSLTIGGEKLFF TGTGCCAGCAGTTTGACAATCGGTGGGGAAAAACTGTTTTTT
TRBJ2-2 . TRBV9 TRBD2 CASSETSGGVNTGELFF TGTGCCAGCAGCGAGACTAGCGGGGGAGTGAACACCGGGGAGCTGTTTTTT
TRBJ2-1 . TRBV7-9 . CASRGVGGDEQFF TGTGCCAGCAGGGGGGTAGGCGGGGATGAGCAGTTCTTC
TRBJ1-1 . TRBV19 . CASDSMNTEAFF TGTGCCTCTGACAGCATGAACACTGAAGCTTTCTTT
TRBJ1-5 . TRBV5-6 . CASSLTDSGGQPQHF TGTGCCAGCAGCTTGACCGACAGCGGGGGTCAGCCCCAGCATTTT
TRBJ2-5 few TRBV12-3/TRBV12-4 TRBD2 CASSSREGTSSTQETQYF TGTGCCAGCAGTTCCCGGGAGGGGACTAGCTCTACTCAAGAGACCCAGTACTTC
TRBJ2-4 . TRBV9 TRBD1 CASSVAGTATNIQYF TGTGCCAGCAGCGTAGCGGGGACAGCGACAAACATTCAGTACTTC
TRBJ2-1 . TRBV7-9 . CASGTRAEQFF TGTGCCAGCGGAACTAGGGCTGAGCAGTTCTTC
TRBJ2-1 few TRBV7-6 . CASSTPNRLDYNEQFF TGTGCCAGCAGCACACCCAATAGACTAGATTACAATGAGCAGTTCTTC
TRBJ1-6 many TRBV7-9 . CASTLRQVDQSSYNSPLHF TGTGCCAGCACCCTTCGGCAGGTCGATCAGAGCTCCTATAATTCACCCCTCCACTTT
TRBJ1-2 once TRBV29-1 TRBD1 CSVTTGGNYGYTF TGCAGCGTTACTACAGGGGGCAACTATGGCTACACCTTC
TRBJ2-1 many TRBV7-8 . CASSLDAFIRSGGNEQFF TGTGCCAGCAGCTTAGACGCATTTATTAGGAGCGGTGGCAATGAGCAGTTCTTC
TRBJ2-1 . TRBV19 TRBD2 CASSISAGGTNNEQFF TGTGCCAGTAGTATCAGTGCGGGGGGCACTAACAATGAGCAGTTCTTC
TRBJ2-2 many TRBV7-9 . CASSSQGGNTGELFF TGTGCCAGCAGCTCCCAAGGGGGGAACACCGGGGAGCTGTTTTTT
TRBJ2-1 many TRBV7-2 . CASSLSPGGETYNEQFF TGTGCCAGCAGCTTAAGTCCGGGCGGGGAGACCTACAATGAGCAGTTCTTC
TRBJ1-4 . TRBV2 . CASSEGRGRNEKLFF TGTGCCAGCAGTGAAGGAAGAGGGAGGAATGAAAAACTGTTTTTT
TRBJ2-5 once TRBV7-5 . CISVSEAYSEVAGGFQETQYF .
TRBJ1-1 . TRBV5-4 . CASGQPTEAFF TGTGCCAGCGGACAGCCCACTGAAGCTTTCTTT
TRBJ2-1 many TRBV7-2 . CASSRYRDYNEQFF TGTGCCAGCAGCCGTTACCGGGATTACAATGAGCAGTTCTTC